This T cell receptor (beta chain) was obtained from a study of glioma-infiltrating T cells after dendritic cell vaccination. The protocol was immunoSEQ multiplex PCR, while the TCRdb copy is restricted to in-frame clones and leaves out a portion. The sample comprises just under 85,000 clones, 85% to 90% of which are singletons, and approximately 3.2% rests with the top ten. Germline V lookup: CDR1 SGHRS, CDR2 YFSETQ. The V gene lost 4 bases and the J gene lost 3 bases, with 10 bases spanning the gap. The CDR3 consists of 13 residues. The TCR was taken from a human donor with glioblastoma. The sample consisted of blood, taken before dendritic cell vaccination. J is TRBJ1-1 and V is TRBV5-1; no clear D gene. The CDR3 protein is CASSRGGYTEAFF. The CDR3 DNA sequence: TGCGCCAGCAGCCGCGGAGGCTACACTGAAGCTTTCTTT.